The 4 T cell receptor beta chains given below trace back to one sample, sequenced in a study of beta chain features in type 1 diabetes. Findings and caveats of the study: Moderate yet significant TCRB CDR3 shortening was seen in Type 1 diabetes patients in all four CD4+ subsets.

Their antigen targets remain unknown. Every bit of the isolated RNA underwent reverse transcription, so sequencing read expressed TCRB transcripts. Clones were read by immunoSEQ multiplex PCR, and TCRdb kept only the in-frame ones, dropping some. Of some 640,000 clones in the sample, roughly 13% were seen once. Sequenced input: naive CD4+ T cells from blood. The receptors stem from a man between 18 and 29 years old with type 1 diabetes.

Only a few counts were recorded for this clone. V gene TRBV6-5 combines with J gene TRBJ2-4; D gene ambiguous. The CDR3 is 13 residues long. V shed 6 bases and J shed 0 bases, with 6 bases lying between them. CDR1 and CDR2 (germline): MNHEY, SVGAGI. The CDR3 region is CASSGLAKNIQYF. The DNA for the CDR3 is TGTGCCAGCAGCGGGCTAGCCAAAAACATTCAGTACTTC.

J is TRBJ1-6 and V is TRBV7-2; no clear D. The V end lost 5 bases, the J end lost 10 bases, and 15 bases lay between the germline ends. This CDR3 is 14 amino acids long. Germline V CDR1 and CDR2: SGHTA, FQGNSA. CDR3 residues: CASSHNEGRSPLHF. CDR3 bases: TGTGCCAGCAGCCACAATGAAGGTCGGTCACCCCTCCACTTT. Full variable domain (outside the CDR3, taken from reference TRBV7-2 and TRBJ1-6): GAGVSQSPSNKVTEKGKDVELRCDPISGHTALYWYRQSLGQGLEFLIYFQGNSAPDKSGLPSDRFSAERTGGSVSTLTIQRTQQEDSAVYLCASSHNEGRSPLHFGNGTRLTVT.

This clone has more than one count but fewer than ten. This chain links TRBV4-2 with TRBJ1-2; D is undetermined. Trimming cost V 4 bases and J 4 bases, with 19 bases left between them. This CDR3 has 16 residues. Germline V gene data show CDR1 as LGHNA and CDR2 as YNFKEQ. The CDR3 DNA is TGTGCCAGCAGCCCCGCTGGAGGGAGGGATAGCTATGGCTACACCTTC. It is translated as CASSPAGGRDSYGYTF.

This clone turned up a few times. The CDR3 sequence: CAWSATSRPDGQFF. The CDR3 coding sequence is TGTGCCTGGAGCGCGACTAGCCGCCCAGATGGGCAGTTCTTC. The chain joins TRBV30 to TRBJ2-1; 7 positions agree with TRBD2. The J segment lost 12 bases and the V segment lost 3 bases, leaving 14 bases of the junction unmatched. The CDR3 length is 14 residues. The germline V gene encodes CDR1 GTSNPN and CDR2 SVGIG (reference sequence). The full variable domain, with the rest looked up from reference TRBV30 and TRBJ2-1, is SQTIHQWPATLVQPVGSPLSLECTVEGTSNPNLYWYRQAAGRGLQLLFYSVGIGQISSEVPQNLSASRPQDRQFILSSKKLLLSDSGFYLCAWSATSRPDGQFFGPGTRLTVL.